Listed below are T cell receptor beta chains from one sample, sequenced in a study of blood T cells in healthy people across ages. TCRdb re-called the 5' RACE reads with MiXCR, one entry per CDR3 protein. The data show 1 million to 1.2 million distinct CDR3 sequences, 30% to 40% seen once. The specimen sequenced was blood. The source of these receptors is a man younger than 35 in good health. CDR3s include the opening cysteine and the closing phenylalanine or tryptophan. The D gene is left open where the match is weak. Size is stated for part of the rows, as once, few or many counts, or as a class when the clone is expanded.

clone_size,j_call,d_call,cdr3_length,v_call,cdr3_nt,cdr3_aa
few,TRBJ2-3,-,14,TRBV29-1,TGCAGCGTTGATAGGGCAGGGGGGTTAGATACGCAGTATTTT,CSVDRAGGLDTQYF
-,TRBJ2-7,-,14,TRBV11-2,TGTGCCAGCAGCTCAGTAAAATTGGGCTACGAGCAGTACTTC,CASSSVKLGYEQYF
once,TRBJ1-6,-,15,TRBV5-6,TGTGCCAGCAGCCCCGGGACTTCGTATAATTCACCCCTCCACTTT,CASSPGTSYNSPLHF
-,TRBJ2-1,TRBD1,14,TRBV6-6,TGTGCCAGCAGTGACCTAAGGGGGCAGGGTGAGCAGTTCTTC,CASSDLRGQGEQFF
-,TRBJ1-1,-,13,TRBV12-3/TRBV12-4,TGTGCCAGCAGTCCCCTGGTGGCCACTGAAGCTTTCTTT,CASSPLVATEAFF
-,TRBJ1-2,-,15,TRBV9,TGTGCCAGCAGCCCCGACCCGGGAGGTCGTGGGGGCTACACCTTC,CASSPDPGGRGGYTF
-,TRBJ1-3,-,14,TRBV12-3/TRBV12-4,TGTGCCAGCAGCTTGACTGACAGTAGAAACACCATATATTTT,CASSLTDSRNTIYF
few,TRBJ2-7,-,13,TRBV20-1,TGCAGTGCTTCGCGGGACCAGTCCTACGAGCAGTACTTC,CSASRDQSYEQYF
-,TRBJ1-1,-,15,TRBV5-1,TGCGCCAGCAGCTTGGCTGGCAGGGGAGGTTCTGAAGCTTTCTTT,CASSLAGRGGSEAFF
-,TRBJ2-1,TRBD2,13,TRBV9,TGTGCCAGTAGCGTAGGGACTACCGAAGAGCAGTTCTTC,CASSVGTTEEQFF
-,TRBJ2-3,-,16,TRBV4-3,TGCGCCAGCAGCCCCCCCGGGGTTGCTCGCACAGATACGCAGTATTTT,CASSPPGVARTDTQYF
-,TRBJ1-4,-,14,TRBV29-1,TGCAGCGCCCGGGGCCTACTGGCTCCAGAAAAACTGTTTTTT,CSARGLLAPEKLFF
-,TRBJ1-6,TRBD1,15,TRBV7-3,TGTGCCAGCAGCTTACCCTTTGACAGGGATTCACCCCTCCACTTT,CASSLPFDRDSPLHF
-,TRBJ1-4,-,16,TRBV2,TGTGCCAGCAGCTTTCCCGACGGGACAACTAATGAAAAACTGTTTTTT,CASSFPDGTTNEKLFF
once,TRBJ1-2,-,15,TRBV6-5,TGTGCCAGCAGTAAGCTGCAACAGGGACCCTATGGCTACACCTTC,CASSKLQQGPYGYTF
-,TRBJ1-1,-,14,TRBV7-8,TGTGCCAGCAGCTTAGCGCTCCAGAACACTGAAGCTTTCTTT,CASSLALQNTEAFF
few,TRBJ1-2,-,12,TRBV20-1,TGCAGTGCTACAGACCCTTATAATGGCTACACCTTC,CSATDPYNGYTF
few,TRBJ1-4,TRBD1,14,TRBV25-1,TGTGCCAGCAGAGACAGGGGTGAGGAGGAAAAACTGTTTTTT,CASRDRGEEEKLFF
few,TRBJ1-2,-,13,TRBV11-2,TGTGCCAGCAGCTTAGAATTCAAGCGAGGCTACACCTTC,CASSLEFKRGYTF
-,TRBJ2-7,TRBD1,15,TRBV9,TGTGCCAGCAGCAGCCGGGACAGCCCCTCCTACGAGCAGTACTTC,CASSSRDSPSYEQYF
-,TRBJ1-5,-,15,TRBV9,TGTGCCAGCAGTGACTCCTACGGGAGCAATCAGCCCCAGCATTTT,CASSDSYGSNQPQHF
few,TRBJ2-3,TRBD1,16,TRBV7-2,TGTGCCAGCAGCTCGGCGTGGGACAGGGGGGCAGATACGCAGTATTTT,CASSSAWDRGADTQYF
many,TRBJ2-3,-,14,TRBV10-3,TGTGCCACTCAACCGTACTTCCTCACAGATACGCAGTATTTT,CATQPYFLTDTQYF
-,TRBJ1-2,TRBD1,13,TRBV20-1,TGCAGTGCCTACTCTCGGGACAGCTATGGCTACACCTTC,CSAYSRDSYGYTF
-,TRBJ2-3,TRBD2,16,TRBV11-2,TGTGCCAGCAGCACTCGACTAGCGAGACTCACAGATACGCAGTATTTT,CASSTRLARLTDTQYF
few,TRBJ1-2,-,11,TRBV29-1,TGCAGCGTTGAGGGGGAAAGGGGCTACACCTTC,CSVEGERGYTF
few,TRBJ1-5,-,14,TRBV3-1,TGTGCCAGCAGCCAAGGACTCAACAATCAGCCCCAGCATTTT,CASSQGLNNQPQHF
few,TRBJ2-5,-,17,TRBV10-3,TGTGCCATCAGTGAGTCGAGGGCTGGTGGCAGGGCGGAGACCCAGTACTTC,CAISESRAGGRAETQYF
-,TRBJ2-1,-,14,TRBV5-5,TGTGCCAGCAGCTTGACACTGCTCTACAATGAGCAGTTCTTC,CASSLTLLYNEQFF
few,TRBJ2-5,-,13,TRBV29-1,TGCAGCGTTGAGTACCGACAGAAAGAGACCCAGTACTTC,CSVEYRQKETQYF
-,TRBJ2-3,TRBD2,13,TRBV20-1,TGCAGTTCTCCTCTGGAAGCGGGGGTGACGCAGTATTTT,CSSPLEAGVTQYF
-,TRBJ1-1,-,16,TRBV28,TGTGCCAGCAGTTTATGGCCTAACAGAGTGAACACTGAAGCTTTCTTT,CASSLWPNRVNTEAFF